A single sample gave rise to the 14 T cell receptor beta chains below, sequenced in a study of blood T cells in healthy people across ages. The use of a sample-barcoded 5' primer and a J-beta primer mix characterized a second PCR of roughly 6 to 11 cycles. MiXCR was run by TCRdb on the 5' RACE reads, yielding one entry per CDR3 protein. The table lists over 300,000 distinct CDR3 sequences, more than 45% of them singletons, with around 50% in the top ten. Sequencing was carried out using blood. These receptors originate from a man aged 55 to 70 in good health.

The rearrangement links TRBV20-1 to TRBJ2-3; 15 bases agree with TRBD2. The CDR3 loop spans 14 amino acids. Germline lookup yields CDR1 DFQATT and CDR2 SNEGSKA (reference sequence). Trimming removed 3 bases from V and 8 bases from J; junction bases left unmatched: 3. CDR3 bases: TGCAGTGCTAGGGGACTAGCGGGGGGCGGTACGCAGTATTTT. Translation: CSARGLAGGGTQYF.

This clonotype showed up many times. The chain uses TRBV7-2 and TRBJ1-2; D remains ambiguous. There are 12 residues in the CDR3. With 3 bases removed from V and 3 bases from J, the gap between germline ends came to 5 bases. Germline CDR1 reads SGHTA; CDR2 reads FQGNSA. For the CDR3, the DNA is TGTGCCAGCAGCTTCCAGGACTATGGCTACACCTTC. It yields the protein CASSFQDYGYTF.

The gene calls are TRBV2 and TRBJ1-5, with 8 bases fitting TRBD1. CDR3 size: 15 residues. Germline V gene data show CDR1 as SNHLY and CDR2 as FYNNEI. Trimming at V came to 4 bases and at J to 3 bases, leaving 5 bases not matched to a gene. Here the CDR3 DNA reads TGTGCCAGCAGTGGTCTGGGACAGGACAATCAGCCCCAGCATTTT. This encodes CASSGLGQDNQPQHF.

This clonotype was seen a handful of times. J is TRBJ2-5 and V is TRBV7-2, with TRBD2 matching 9 bases. This CDR3 region has 15 residues. The V gene's germline CDR1 is SGHTA and CDR2 FQGNSA. V shed 7 bases, J shed 2 bases, and the junction held 8 bases outside the gene matches. The DNA of the CDR3 is TGTGCCAGCACCCAGGATAGCGGGGGTCAAGAGACCCAGTACTTC. Protein product: CASTQDSGGQETQYF.

This clonotype was recorded a few times. The rearrangement uses TRBV29-1 and TRBJ1-2; D perhaps matches TRBD1 (6 bases). Germline-derived CDR1 and CDR2 are SQVTM and ANQGSEA. The germline V and J ends were trimmed by 4 bases and 7 bases, with 13 bases remaining between them. The CDR3 extends over 12 amino acids. CDR3 in amino acids: CSVAQGVGGYTF. The CDR3 DNA reads TGCAGCGTTGCACAGGGAGTAGGTGGCTACACCTTC.

The V and J genes are TRBV6-2 or TRBV6-3 and TRBJ2-3, with a tentative D call TRBD1 (6 bases). V lost 2 bases and J lost 2, with 11 bases in between. Germline CDR1 MNHEY, CDR2 SVGEGT. This CDR3 is built from 15 residues. The CDR3 nucleotides read TGTGCCAGCAGTTACCTGGGGGCGCACACAGATACGCAGTATTTT. As protein: CASSYLGAHTDTQYF.

This sequence joins TRBV5-1 and TRBJ2-5; D not certain. This CDR3 comprises 12 residues. The V end was cut by 4 bases, the J end by 1 base, with 5 bases between. Germline loops: CDR1 SGHRS, CDR2 YFSETQ. Here the CDR3 DNA reads TGCGCCAGCAGCCAACTCCAAGAGACCCAGTACTTC. This codes for CASSQLQETQYF.

CDR3 sequence: CASRPGTGGWHGYTF. The DNA of the CDR3 is TGTGCCAGCAGACCCGGGACAGGGGGATGGCATGGCTACACCTTC. The chain carries TRBV28 and TRBJ1-2, with TRBD1 identical over 11 bases. Germline V gives CDR1 MDHEN, CDR2 SYDVKM. CDR3 size: 15 residues. V gave up 6 bases and J gave up 6 bases; unmatched junction bases: 9.

This clonotype appeared a few times. The chain recombines TRBV6-1 with TRBJ1-2; TRBD1 agrees at 7 bases. V dropped 1 base and J dropped 5; count of bases not matched to a gene: 4. CDR3 length: 14 amino acids. Germline loops: CDR1 MNHNS, CDR2 SASEGT. The CDR3 protein is CASSEDRGGYGYTF. The DNA for the CDR3 is TGTGCCAGCAGTGAAGACAGGGGCGGGTATGGCTACACCTTC.

This CDR3 is CATSRDPGQSYEQYF. In DNA, the CDR3 is TGTGCCACCAGCAGAGATCCCGGACAGTCCTACGAGCAGTACTTC. The chain couples TRBV15 to TRBJ2-7; tentative D call: TRBD1 (6 bases). Looked up from germline, CDR1 is LNHNV and CDR2 is YYDKDF (reference sequence). Deletions cut 0 bases from V and 1 base from J, with 10 bases between. This CDR3 contains 15 residues. Variable domain in full (rest from reference TRBV15 and TRBJ2-7): DAMVIQNPRYQVTQFGKPVTLSCSQTLNHNVMYWYQQKSSQAPKLLFHYYDKDFNNEADTPDNFQSRRPNTSFCFLDIRSPGLGDTAMYLCATSRDPGQSYEQYFGPGTRLTVT.

On this clonotype itself: Being one base from a much bigger clone, this may be a read error. This rearrangement joins TRBV20-1 to TRBJ2-1; 7 bases fit TRBD2. Germline assignment: CDR1 DFQATT and CDR2 SNEGSKA (reference sequence). This CDR3 contains 17 residues. After removal of 0 bases from V and 0 bases from J, the junction contained 8 bases not matched to a gene. CDR3 sequence: CSARDREVVSSYNEQFF. The CDR3, as DNA: TGCAGTGCTAGAGATCGGGAGGTTGTCAGCTCCTACAATGAGCAGTTCTTC.

The chain couples TRBV18 to TRBJ2-4, with TRBD2 matching 7 bases. The V gene's germline CDR1 is KGHSH and CDR2 LQKENI. Trimming at V came to 4 bases and at J to 8 bases, leaving 8 bases not matched to a gene. This CDR3 comprises 14 residues. Here the CDR3 DNA reads TGTGCCAGCTCACGTCAAGGTCGGGGGGACATTCAGTACTTC. Amino acid sequence: CASSRQGRGDIQYF.

The chain carries TRBV10-2 and TRBJ2-7; D is perhaps TRBD1 or TRBD2 (5 bases each). V shed 2 bases and J shed 7 bases, with 15 bases lying between them. In germline, CDR1 is WSHSY, CDR2 SAAADI. There are 14 residues in the CDR3. In nucleotides, the CDR3 is TGCGCCAGCAGTGAGCCACCCGGGACCCGGGAGCAGTACTTC. Protein sequence: CASSEPPGTREQYF.

This clonotype was found a few times. The rearrangement joins TRBV20-1 to TRBJ2-3, with a tentative D call TRBD2 (5 bases). Germline CDR1 reads DFQATT; CDR2 reads SNEGSKA (reference sequence). The CDR3 sequence is 15 residues long. Trimming removed 0 bases from V and 3 bases from J, with 13 bases in between. The CDR3: CSARDPGRRTDTQYF. CDR3 coding DNA: TGCAGTGCTAGAGATCCGGGCAGGAGGACAGATACGCAGTATTTT.